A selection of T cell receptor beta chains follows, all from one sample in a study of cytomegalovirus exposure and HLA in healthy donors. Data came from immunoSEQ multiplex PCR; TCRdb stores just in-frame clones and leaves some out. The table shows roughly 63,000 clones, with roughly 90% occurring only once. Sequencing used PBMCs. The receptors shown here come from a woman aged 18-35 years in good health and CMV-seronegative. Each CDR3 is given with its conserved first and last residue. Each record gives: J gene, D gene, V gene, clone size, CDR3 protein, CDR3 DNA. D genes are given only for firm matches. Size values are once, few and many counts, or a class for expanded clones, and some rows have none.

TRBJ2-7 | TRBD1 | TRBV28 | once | CASSTGVIGYEQYF | TGTGCCAGCAGTACAGGGGTAATAGGGTACGAGCAGTACTTC
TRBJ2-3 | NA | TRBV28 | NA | CASSLTGFTDTQYF | TGTGCCAGCAGTCTCACAGGGTTCACAGATACGCAGTATTTT
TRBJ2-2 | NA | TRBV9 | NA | CASSETTGSWPGELFF | TGTGCCAGCAGCGAAACTACAGGGTCGTGGCCCGGGGAGCTGTTTTTT
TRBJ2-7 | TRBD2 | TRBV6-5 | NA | CASSLGAGLSYEQYF | TGTGCCAGCAGTTTGGGAGCGGGGCTTTCCTACGAGCAGTACTTC
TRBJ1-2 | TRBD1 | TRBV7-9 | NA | CASSLGRRDRGIKDGYTF | TGTGCCAGCAGCTTAGGGCGGCGGGACAGGGGTATAAAGGATGGCTACACCTTC
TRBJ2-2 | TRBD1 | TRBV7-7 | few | CASSSLTGTGSTGELFF | TGTGCCAGCAGCTCCCTCACCGGGACAGGGAGCACCGGGGAGCTGTTTTTT
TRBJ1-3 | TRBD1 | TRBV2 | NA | CASSPDRAGNTIYF | TGTGCCAGCAGCCCAGACAGGGCTGGAAACACCATATATTTT
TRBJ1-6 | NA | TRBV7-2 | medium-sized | CASSPAGGQNSPLHF | TGTGCCAGCAGCCCGGCCGGAGGGCAAAATTCACCCCTCCACTTT
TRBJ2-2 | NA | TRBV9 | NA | CASSPRPSYTGELFF | TGTGCCAGCAGCCCCCGACCTAGCTATACCGGGGAGCTGTTTTTT
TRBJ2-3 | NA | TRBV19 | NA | CASRNPSGGITDTQYF | TGTGCCAGTAGAAACCCCAGCGGAGGGATCACAGATACGCAGTATTTT
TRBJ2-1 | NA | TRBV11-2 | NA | CASSLDYSGSNEQFF | TGTGCCAGCAGCTTAGACTATAGCGGATCCAATGAGCAGTTCTTC
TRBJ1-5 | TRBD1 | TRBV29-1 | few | CSVEWDRGQPQHF | TGCAGCGTTGAATGGGACAGGGGTCAGCCCCAGCATTTT
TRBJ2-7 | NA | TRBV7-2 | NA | CASSLDFIPSYEQYF | TGTGCCAGCAGCTTAGATTTCATCCCCTCCTACGAGCAGTACTTC
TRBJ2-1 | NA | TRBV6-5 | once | CASSSPRGQFF | TGTGCCAGCAGTTCCCCCCGGGGGCAGTTCTTC
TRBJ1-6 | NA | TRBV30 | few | CAWSDQTDGYSPLHF | TGTGCCTGGAGTGACCAGACAGATGGGTATTCACCCCTCCACTTT
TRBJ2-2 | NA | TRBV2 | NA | CASSDRVTGELFF | TGTGCCAGCAGTGACAGGGTTACCGGGGAGCTGTTTTTT
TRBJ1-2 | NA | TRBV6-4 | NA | CASSDRGYGYTF | TGTGCCAGCAGTGACAGGGGCTATGGCTACACCTTC
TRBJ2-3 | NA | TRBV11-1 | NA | CASSPGADTQYF | TGTGCCAGCAGCCCCGGGGCAGATACGCAGTATTTT
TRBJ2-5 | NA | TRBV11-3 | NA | CASSLDITGTQYF | TGTGCCAGCAGCTTAGATATTACCGGGACCCAGTACTTC
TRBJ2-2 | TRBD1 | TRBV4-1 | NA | CASSTQQGANTGELFF | TGCGCCAGCAGCACCCAACAGGGGGCGAACACCGGGGAGCTGTTTTTT
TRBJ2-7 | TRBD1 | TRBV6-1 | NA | CASSGDREFALRF | TGTGCCAGCTCTGGGGACAGGGAATTTGCCCTACGATTC
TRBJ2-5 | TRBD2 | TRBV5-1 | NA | CANSLSTGTSGRAGETQYF | TGCGCCAACAGCTTGTCGACCGGGACTAGCGGGAGGGCCGGAGAGACCCAGTACTTC
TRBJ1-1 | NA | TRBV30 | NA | CAWSRSTEAFF | TGTGCCTGGTCGAGGAGTACTGAAGCTTTCTTT